This T cell receptor (beta chain) was sequenced in a study of cytomegalovirus exposure and HLA in healthy donors. The PCR had 60 Vbeta and 13 Jbeta primers. Profiled with immunoSEQ multiplex PCR; TCRdb holds only in-frame clones, not every one. The data show approximately 190,000 clones, 65% to 90% seen once. This TCR came from a middle-aged man in good health and CMV-seropositive. The sequenced sample consisted of PBMCs.

CDR3 in DNA: TGCGCCAGCAGTCAATCGGACGGACACCCAACTAATGAAAAACTGTTTTTT. This gives the protein CASSQSDGHPTNEKLFF. The genes are TRBV23-1 and TRBJ1-4, with TRBD1 as a possible D gene (5 bases). TRBV23-1 is annotated as an ORF whose role is uncertain. There are 17 residues in the CDR3. The V gene lost 0 bases and the J gene lost 0 bases, with 11 bases spanning the gap.